This T cell receptor beta chain was obtained from a study of blood T cell repertoires in COVID-19. V gave up 8 bases and J gave up 8 bases; unmatched junction bases: 12. CDR3 length: 13 residues. The V gene's germline CDR1 is SEHNR and CDR2 FQNEAQ (reference sequence). Sequencing was performed with immunoSEQ multiplex PCR; in TCRdb, only in-frame clones are kept and a portion is missing. The sample carries just over 650,000 clones, 75% to 90% recorded once. The chain links TRBV7-9 to TRBJ2-7; 7 bases agree with TRBD1. Sequencing input: peripheral blood. The sequence was collected from a woman between 18 and 30 years old with acute or convalescent COVID-19. CDR3 protein: CASGSLLTGKQYF. CDR3 DNA: TGTGCCAGCGGATCTCTACTGACAGGGAAGCAGTACTTC.